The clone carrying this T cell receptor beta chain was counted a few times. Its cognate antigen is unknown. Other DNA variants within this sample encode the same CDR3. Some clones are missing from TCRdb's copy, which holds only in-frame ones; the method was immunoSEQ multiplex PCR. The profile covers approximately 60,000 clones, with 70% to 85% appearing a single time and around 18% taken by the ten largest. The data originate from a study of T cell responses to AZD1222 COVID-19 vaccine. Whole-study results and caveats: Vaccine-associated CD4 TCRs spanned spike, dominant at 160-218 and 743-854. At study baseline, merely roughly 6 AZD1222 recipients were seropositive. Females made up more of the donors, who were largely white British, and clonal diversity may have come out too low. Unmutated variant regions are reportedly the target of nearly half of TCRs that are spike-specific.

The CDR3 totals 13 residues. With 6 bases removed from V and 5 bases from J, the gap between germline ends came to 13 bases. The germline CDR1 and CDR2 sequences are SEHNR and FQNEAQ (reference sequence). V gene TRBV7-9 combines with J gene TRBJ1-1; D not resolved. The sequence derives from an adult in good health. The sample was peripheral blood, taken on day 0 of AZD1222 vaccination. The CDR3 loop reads CASSLTEGTEAFF. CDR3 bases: TGTGCCAGCAGTCTGACCGAAGGAACTGAAGCTTTCTTT.